This T cell receptor beta chain comes out of a study of OX40 agonist ivuxolimab in advanced cancers. Study as a whole: Prior anti-PD-1, anti-PD-L1 or anti-CTLA-4 therapy did not bar entry, and about 40% had some.

The CDR3 has 12 amino acids. V was cut by 4 bases and J by 8 bases, with 11 bases left in between. Germline V gene sequence: CDR1 SGHRS, CDR2 YFSETQ. Measured with immunoSEQ multiplex PCR; TCRdb has only the in-frame clones, and not every one. Of 70,000 to 85,000 clones listed, about 93% were seen once; the top ten hold approximately 10%. The rearrangement uses TRBV5-1 and TRBJ2-3; D may match TRBD1 or TRBD2 (5 bases each). This receptor was taken from an adult with an advanced solid tumor such as melanoma, head and neck, liver or kidney cancer. The sequencing here drew on CD4+ or CD8+ T cells sorted from blood, taken in a trial of the OX40 agonist ivuxolimab. The CDR3 DNA reads as TGCGCCAGCAGCGGGGGTGAGGGTACGCAGTATTTT. It specifies CASSGGEGTQYF. Looking up the rest from reference TRBV5-1 and TRBJ2-3 gives the full variable domain: KAGVTQTPRYLIKTRGQQVTLSCSPISGHRSVSWYQQTPGQGLQFLFEYFSETQRNKGNFPGRFSGRQFSNSRSEMNVSTLELGDSALYLCASSGGEGTQYFGPGTRLTVL.